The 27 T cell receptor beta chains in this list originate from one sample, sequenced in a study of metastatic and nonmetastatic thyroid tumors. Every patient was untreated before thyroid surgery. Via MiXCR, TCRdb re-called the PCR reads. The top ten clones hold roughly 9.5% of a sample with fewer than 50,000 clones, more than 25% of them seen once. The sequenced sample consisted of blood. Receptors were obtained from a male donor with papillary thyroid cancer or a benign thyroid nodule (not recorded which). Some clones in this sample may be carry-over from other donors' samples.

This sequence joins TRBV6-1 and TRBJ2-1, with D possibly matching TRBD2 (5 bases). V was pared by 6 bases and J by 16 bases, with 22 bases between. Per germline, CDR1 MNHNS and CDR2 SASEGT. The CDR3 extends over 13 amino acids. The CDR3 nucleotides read TGTGCCAGCAGACCCTCAATCTACAGAGGAGGTTTCTTC. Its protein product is CASRPSIYRGGFF.

This CDR3 reads CASSRIAGGTYEQYF. DNA of the CDR3: TGTGCCAGCAGCCGGATAGCGGGAGGAACCTACGAGCAGTACTTC. V gene TRBV11-2 combines with J gene TRBJ2-7, with TRBD2 identical over 10 bases. The CDR3 has 15 residues. Losses at the gene ends were 5 bases for V and 2 bases for J; bases not matched to a gene: 6. CDR1 and CDR2 (germline): SGHAT, FQNNGV.

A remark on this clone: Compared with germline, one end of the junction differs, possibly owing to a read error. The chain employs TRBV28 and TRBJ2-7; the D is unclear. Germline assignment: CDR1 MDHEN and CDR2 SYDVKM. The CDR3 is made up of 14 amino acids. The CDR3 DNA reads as TGTGCCAGCCAGGACCGGCAGGCTCCCTACGAGAAGTACTTC. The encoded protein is CASQDRQAPYEKYF.

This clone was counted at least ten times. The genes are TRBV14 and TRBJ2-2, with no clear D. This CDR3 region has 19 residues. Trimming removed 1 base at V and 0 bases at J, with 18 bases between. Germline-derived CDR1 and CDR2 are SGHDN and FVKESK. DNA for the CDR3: TGTGCCAGCAGCCAAGTGTCCGGACGAGCGTACCCGAACACCGGGGAGCTGTTTTTT. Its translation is CASSQVSGRAYPNTGELFF.

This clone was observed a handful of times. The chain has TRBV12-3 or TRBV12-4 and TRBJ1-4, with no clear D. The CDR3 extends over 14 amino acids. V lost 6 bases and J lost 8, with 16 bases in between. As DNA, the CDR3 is TGTGCCAGCAGCCACCGCGCATTAGGGGAAAAACTGTTTTTT. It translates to CASSHRALGEKLFF.

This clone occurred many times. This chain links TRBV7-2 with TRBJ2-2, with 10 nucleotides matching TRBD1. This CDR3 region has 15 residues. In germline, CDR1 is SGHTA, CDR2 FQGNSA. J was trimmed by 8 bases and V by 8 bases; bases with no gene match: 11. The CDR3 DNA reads TGTGCCAGCTCCTGGAGACAGGGGGCGCGTGGGGAGCTGTTTTTT. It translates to CASSWRQGARGELFF. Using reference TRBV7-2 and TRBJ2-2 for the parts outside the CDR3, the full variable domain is GAGVSQSPSNKVTEKGKDVELRCDPISGHTALYWYRQSLGQGLEFLIYFQGNSAPDKSGLPSDRFSAERTGGSVSTLTIQRTQQEDSAVYLCASSWRQGARGELFFGEGSRLTVL.

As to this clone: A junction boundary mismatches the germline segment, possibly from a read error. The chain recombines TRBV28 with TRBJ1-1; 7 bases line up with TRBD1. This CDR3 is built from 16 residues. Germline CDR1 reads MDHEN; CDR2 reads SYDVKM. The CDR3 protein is CASSLLTGIGNTEALF. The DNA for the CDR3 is TGTGCCAGCAGTTTATTGACAGGGATAGGAAATACTGAAGCTTTATTT.

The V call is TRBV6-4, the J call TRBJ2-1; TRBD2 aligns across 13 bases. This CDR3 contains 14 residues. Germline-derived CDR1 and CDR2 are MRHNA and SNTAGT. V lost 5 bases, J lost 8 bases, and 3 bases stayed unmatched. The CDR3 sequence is CASSRTSGSDEQFF. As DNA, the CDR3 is TGTGCCAGCAGTAGGACTAGCGGGAGTGATGAGCAGTTCTTC.

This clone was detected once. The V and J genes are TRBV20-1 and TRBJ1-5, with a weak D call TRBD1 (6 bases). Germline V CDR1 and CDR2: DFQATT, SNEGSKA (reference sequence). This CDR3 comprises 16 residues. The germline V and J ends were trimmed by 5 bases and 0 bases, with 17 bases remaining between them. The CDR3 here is CSAGAIGQNSNQPQHF. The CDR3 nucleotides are TGCAGTGCTGGCGCTATTGGACAGAATAGCAATCAGCCCCAGCATTTT.

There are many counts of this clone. The CDR3 sequence is CSVEGASGSTDTQYF. In nucleotides, the CDR3 is TGCAGCGTTGAAGGGGCTAGCGGTAGCACAGATACGCAGTATTTT. J is TRBJ2-3 and V is TRBV29-1; 7 bases align to TRBD2. In germline, CDR1 is SQVTM, CDR2 ANQGSEA. V lost 1 base, J lost 0 bases, and 4 bases stayed unmatched. The CDR3 is 15 residues long.

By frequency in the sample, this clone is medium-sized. The chain's CDR3 is CSAHRPGGPYEQYF. The CDR3 DNA reads TGCAGTGCCCATAGGCCGGGGGGCCCCTACGAGCAGTACTTC. The chain has TRBV20-1 and TRBJ2-7; a possible D gene is TRBD2 (7 bases). Trimming took 6 bases from V and 2 from J, leaving 17 bases between them. The CDR3 runs 14 residues. Germline V gene lookup returns CDR1 DFQATT and CDR2 SNEGSKA (reference sequence).

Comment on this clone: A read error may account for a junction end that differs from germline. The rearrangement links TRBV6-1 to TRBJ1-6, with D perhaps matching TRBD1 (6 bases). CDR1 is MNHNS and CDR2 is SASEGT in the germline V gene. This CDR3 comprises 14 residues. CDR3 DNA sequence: TGTGCCAGCAGACGACAGGTAGTATCTTCACCCCCCCACTTT. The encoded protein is CASRRQVVSSPPHF.

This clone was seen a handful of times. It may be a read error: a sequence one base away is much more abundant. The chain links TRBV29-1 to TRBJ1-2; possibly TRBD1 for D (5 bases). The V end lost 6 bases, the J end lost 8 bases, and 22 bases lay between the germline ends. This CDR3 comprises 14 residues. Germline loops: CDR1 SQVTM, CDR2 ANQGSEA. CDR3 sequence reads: CSVKPGTGSGGYTF. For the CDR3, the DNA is TGCAGCGTCAAACCCGGGACGGGGAGCGGCGGCTACACCTTC. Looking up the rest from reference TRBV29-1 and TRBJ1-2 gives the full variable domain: SAVISQKPSRDICQRGTSLTIQCQVDSQVTMMFWYRQQPGQSLTLIATANQGSEATYESGFVIDKFPISRPNLTFSTLTVSNMSPEDSSIYLCSVKPGTGSGGYTFGSGTRLTVV.

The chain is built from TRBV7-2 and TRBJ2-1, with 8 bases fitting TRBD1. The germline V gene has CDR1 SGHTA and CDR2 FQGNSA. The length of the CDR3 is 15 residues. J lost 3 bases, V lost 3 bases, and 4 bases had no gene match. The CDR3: CASSFSGQVYNEQFF. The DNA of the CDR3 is TGTGCCAGCAGCTTTTCGGGACAGGTCTACAATGAGCAGTTCTTC.

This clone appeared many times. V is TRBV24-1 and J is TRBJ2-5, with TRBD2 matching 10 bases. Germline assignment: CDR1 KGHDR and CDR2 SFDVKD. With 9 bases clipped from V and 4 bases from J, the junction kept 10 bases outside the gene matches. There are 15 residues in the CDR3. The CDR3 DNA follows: TGTGCCACCGGCGGGGCTAGCGGGAGCCCAGAGACCCAGTACTTC. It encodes CATGGASGSPETQYF.

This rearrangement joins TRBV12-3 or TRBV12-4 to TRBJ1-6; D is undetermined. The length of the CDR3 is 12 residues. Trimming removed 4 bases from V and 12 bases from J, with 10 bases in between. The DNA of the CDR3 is TGTGCCAGCAGTTCCGGGGTCTTACCCCTCCACTTT. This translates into CASSSGVLPLHF.

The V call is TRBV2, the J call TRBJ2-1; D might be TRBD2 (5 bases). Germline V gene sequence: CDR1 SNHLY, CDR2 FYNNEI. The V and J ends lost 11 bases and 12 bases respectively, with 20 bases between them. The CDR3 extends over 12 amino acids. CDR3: CAGGRGRDVQFF. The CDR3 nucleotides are TGTGCCGGAGGACGGGGTAGGGATGTGCAGTTCTTC.

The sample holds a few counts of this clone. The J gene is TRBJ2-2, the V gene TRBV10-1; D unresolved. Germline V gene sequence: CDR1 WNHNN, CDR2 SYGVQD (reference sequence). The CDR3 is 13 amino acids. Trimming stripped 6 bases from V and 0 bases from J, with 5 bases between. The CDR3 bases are TGCGCCAGCAGGGGATCGAACACCGGGGAGCTGTTTTTT. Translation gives CASRGSNTGELFF.

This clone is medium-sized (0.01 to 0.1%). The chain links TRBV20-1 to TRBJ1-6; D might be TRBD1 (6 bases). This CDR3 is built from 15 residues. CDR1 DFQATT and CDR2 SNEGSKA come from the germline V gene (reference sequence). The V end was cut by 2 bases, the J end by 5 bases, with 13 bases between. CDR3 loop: CSARSTGTNNSPLHF. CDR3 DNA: TGCAGTGCTAGATCTACCGGGACAAATAATTCACCCCTCCACTTT.

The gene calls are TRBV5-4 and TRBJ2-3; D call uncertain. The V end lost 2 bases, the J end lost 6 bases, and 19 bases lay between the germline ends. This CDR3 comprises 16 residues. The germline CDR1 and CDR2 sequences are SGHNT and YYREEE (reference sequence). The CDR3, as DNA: TGTGCCAGCAGCTTTTCTTTCGACGCAAGGCGGGATACGCAGTATTTT. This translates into CASSFSFDARRDTQYF. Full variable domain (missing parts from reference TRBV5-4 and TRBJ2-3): ETGVTQSPTHLIKTRGQQVTLRCSSQSGHNTVSWYQQALGQGPQFIFQYYREEENGRGNFPPRFSGLQFPNYSSELNVNALELDDSALYLCASSFSFDARRDTQYFGPGTRLTVL.

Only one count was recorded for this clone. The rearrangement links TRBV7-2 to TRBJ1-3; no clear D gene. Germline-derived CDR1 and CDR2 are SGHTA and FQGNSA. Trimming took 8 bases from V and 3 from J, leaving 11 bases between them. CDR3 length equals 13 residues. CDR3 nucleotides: TGTGCCAGCTCTGGCAGGTATGGAAACACCATATATTTT. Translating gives CASSGRYGNTIYF.

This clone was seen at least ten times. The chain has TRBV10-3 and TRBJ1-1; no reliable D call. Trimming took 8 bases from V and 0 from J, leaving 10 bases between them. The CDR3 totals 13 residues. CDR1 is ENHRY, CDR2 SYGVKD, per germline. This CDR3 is CAILENMNTEAFF. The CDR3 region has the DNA TGTGCCATCCTAGAAAACATGAACACTGAAGCTTTCTTT.

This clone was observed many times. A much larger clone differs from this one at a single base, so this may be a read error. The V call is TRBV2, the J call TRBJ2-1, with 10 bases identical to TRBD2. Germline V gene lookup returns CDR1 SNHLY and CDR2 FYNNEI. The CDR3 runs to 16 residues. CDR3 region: CASSVGLAVSCNEQFF. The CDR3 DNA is TGTGCCAGCAGCGTAGGACTAGCGGTATCCTGCAATGAGCAGTTCTTC.

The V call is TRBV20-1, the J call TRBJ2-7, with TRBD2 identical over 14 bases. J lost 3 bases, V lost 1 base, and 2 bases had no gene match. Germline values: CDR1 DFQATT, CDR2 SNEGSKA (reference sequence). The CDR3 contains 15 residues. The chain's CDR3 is CSARGTSGGFYEQYF. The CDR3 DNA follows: TGCAGTGCTAGAGGGACTAGCGGGGGGTTCTACGAGCAGTACTTC.

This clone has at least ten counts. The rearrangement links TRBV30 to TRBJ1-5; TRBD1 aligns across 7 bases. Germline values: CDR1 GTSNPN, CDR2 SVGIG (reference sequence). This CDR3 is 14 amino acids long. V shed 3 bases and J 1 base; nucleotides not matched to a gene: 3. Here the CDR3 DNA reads TGTGCCTGGAGGACAGGGACAAGCAATCAGCCCCAGCATTTT. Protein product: CAWRTGTSNQPQHF.

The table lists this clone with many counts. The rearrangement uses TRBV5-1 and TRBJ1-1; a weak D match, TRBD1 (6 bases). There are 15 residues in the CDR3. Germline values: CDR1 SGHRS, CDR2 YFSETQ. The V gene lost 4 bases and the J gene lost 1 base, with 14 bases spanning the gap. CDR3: CASSMGDTANTEAFF. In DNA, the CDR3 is TGCGCCAGCAGCATGGGGGACACGGCGAACACTGAAGCTTTCTTT.

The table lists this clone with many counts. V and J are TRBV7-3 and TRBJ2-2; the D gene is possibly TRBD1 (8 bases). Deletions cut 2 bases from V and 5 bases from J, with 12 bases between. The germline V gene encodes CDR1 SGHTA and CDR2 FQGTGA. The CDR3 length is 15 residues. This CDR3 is CASSLLQGGTGELFF. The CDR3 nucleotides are TGTGCCAGCAGCTTATTACAGGGGGGGACCGGGGAGCTGTTTTTT.